This T cell receptor beta chain was observed in a study of Graves' ophthalmopathy and Graves' hyperthyroidism. Disease in donors with ophthalmopathy had moderate-to-severe activity, CAS ≥3, NOSPECS ≥4 and under 3 months' duration. Diagnoses were established from clinical symptoms, serum thyroxine, TRAb, thyroid ultrasound and orbital computed tomography. The authors used Ficoll-Paque density gradient centrifugation to separate PBMCs. The input was roughly 9.3 ml of fresh peripheral blood. Of note for this clonotype: As yet, its antigen is unknown.

CDR3 length: 15 residues. V shed 5 bases, J shed 11 bases, and the junction held 15 bases outside the gene matches. Germline V gene data show CDR1 as SGHAT and CDR2 as FQNNGV. General study points: Most clonotypes expanded in thyroid above 0.001 frequency were present in blood too.

Amplified material comprised TCR beta CDR3 regions derived from RNA transcripts. HTBI-primed RT-PCR formed the first round, and a multiplex PCR formed the second. TCRdb analysed the multiplex PCR reads with MiXCR anew, one entry per CDR3 protein. The table has roughly 480,000 distinct CDR3 sequences, 13% to 15% seen once; the top ten hold 8% to 10%. Sequencing input: blood. This clonotype originated in a woman aged 25 to 45 with Graves' ophthalmopathy. This chain links TRBV11-2 with TRBJ2-3; 8 bases are a match to TRBD2. This chain's CDR3 is CASSPRHQSGSLQYF. Here the CDR3 DNA reads TGTGCCAGCAGCCCCCGGCACCAAAGCGGGAGTTTGCAGTATTTT.